This T cell receptor beta chain stems from a study of blood T cell repertoires in COVID-19. CDR3 size: 17 residues. In germline, CDR1 is KGHSY, CDR2 FQNENV. V shed 4 bases and J 5 bases; nucleotides not matched to a gene: 14. Repertoires were generated with immunoSEQ multiplex PCR, while TCRdb's copy carries only in-frame clones and drops some. The sample includes 200,000 to 250,000 clones, 80% to 90% of them seen just once. This chain connects TRBV16 to TRBJ2-5, with TRBD2 matching over 9 bases. The TCR was taken from a woman in her forties with acute COVID-19. The sample was PBMCs or T cells enriched from blood (not recorded which). Here the CDR3 reads CASSLLATSGLEETQYF. CDR3 bases: TGTGCCAGCAGCCTCCTAGCTACTAGCGGGCTCGAGGAGACCCAGTACTTC.